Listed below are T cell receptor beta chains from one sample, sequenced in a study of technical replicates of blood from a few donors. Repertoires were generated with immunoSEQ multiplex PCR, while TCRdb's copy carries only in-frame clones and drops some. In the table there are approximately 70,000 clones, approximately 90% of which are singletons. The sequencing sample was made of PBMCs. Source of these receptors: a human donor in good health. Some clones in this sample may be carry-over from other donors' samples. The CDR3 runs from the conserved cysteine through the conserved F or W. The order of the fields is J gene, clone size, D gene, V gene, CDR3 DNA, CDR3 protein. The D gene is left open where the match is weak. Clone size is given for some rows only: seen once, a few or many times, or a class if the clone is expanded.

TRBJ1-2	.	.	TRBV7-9	TGTGCCAGCAGCTTAGGATCTGGGACATCCCTCGGCGGCTACACCTTC	CASSLGSGTSLGGYTF
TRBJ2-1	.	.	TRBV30	TGTGCCTGGAGTGACCCGCGCGTATACAATGAGCAGTTCTTC	CAWSDPRVYNEQFF
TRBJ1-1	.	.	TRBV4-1	TGCGCCAGCAGCCAAGAGCGGGGAGCTGACAGTGGATTCTTT	CASSQERGADSGFF
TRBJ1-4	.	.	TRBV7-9	TGTGCCAGCAGTACTCGAGGCGGGACGGGTGAAAAACTGTTTTTT	CASSTRGGTGEKLFF
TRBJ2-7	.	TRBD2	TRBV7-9	TGTGCCAGCAGCTTGATTAGCGGGGAATACGAGCAGTACTTC	CASSLISGEYEQYF
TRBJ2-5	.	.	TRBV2	TGTGCCAGCAGGGCCTCCAGCGAAGGGACCCAGTACTTC	CASRASSEGTQYF
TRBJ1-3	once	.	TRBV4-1	TGCGCCAGCAGCCAAGATGGGGCCTCTGGAAACACCATATATTTT	CASSQDGASGNTIYF
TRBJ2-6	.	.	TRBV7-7	TGTGCCAGCAGCTTAGCGTTCCCCGCAGTCGTCCTGACTTTC	CASSLAFPAVVLTF
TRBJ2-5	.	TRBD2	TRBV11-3	TGTGCCAGCAGCTTAGATCCCGGGACTAGCGGTGTACAAGAGACCCAGTACTTC	CASSLDPGTSGVQETQYF
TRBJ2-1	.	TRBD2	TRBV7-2	TGTGCCAGCGTTGGGACTAGCGTTCAAAATGAGCAGTTCTTC	CASVGTSVQNEQFF
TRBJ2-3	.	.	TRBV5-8	TGTGCCAGCAGCACCGGGACTCAAATAGATACGCAGTATTTT	CASSTGTQIDTQYF
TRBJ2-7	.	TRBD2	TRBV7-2	TGTGCCAGCAAGTCCGGGACTAAATCCTACGAGCAGTACTTC	CASKSGTKSYEQYF
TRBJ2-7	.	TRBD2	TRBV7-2	TGTGCCAGCAGCCCCACGCCCGGGGGGGCCTACGAGCAGTACTTC	CASSPTPGGAYEQYF
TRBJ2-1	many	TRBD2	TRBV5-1	TGCGCCAGCAGCTGGGGCGGGGGGTACAATGAGCAGTTCTTC	CASSWGGGYNEQFF
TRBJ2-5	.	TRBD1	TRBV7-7	TGTGCCCGAGACAGGGTGGTGTCGGAGACCCAGTACTTC	CARDRVVSETQYF
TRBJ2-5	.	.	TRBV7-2	TGTGCCAGCAGCTACACAGGAGCAGAGACCCAGTACTTC	CASSYTGAETQYF
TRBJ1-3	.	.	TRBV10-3	TGTGCCATCAGTGAGGGGGACGGAGGGAGTGGAAACACCATATATTTT	CAISEGDGGSGNTIYF
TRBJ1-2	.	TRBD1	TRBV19	TGTGCCAGTAGTGGCGGGACAGGGGTTAAGGGTGGCTACACCTTC	CASSGGTGVKGGYTF
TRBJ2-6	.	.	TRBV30	TGTGCCTGGAACGGGGCTGGGGCCAACGTCCTGACTTTC	CAWNGAGANVLTF
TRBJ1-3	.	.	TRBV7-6	TGTGCCAGCAGCGGGGGGGACTCTGGAAACACCATATATTTT	CASSGGDSGNTIYF
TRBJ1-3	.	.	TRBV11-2	TGTGCCAGCACCGAGTGGGGGGGACTCTCTGGAAACACCATATATTTT	CASTEWGGLSGNTIYF
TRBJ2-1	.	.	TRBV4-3	TGCGCCAGCAGCCAAGCCAATTTAGCAGATGAGCAGTTCTTC	CASSQANLADEQFF
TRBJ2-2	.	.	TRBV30	TGTGCTTCTACACTCCAGGGGTTGGGGACCGGGGAGCTGTTTTTT	CASTLQGLGTGELFF
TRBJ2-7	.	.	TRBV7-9	TGTGCCAGCAGCTTAGAGCAGGGTTCCTACGAGCAGTACTTC	CASSLEQGSYEQYF
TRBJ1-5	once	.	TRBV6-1	TGTGCCAGCAGTGAAACAGCCAGGGAGCCCCAGCATTTT	CASSETAREPQHF
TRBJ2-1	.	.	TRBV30	TGTGCCTACACAGATAACTCTTACAATGAGCAGTTCTTC	CAYTDNSYNEQFF
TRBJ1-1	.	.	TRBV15	TGTGCCACCAGCAGAGGGACTGTGAACACTGAAGCTTTCTTT	CATSRGTVNTEAFF
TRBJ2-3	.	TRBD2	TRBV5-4	TGTGCCAGCAGCAACAATTTAGCGGGAGAGGTGGTTAGCACAGATACGCAGTATTTT	CASSNNLAGEVVSTDTQYF
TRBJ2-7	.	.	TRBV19	TGTGCCAGTAGTATTGGTCAGGGGATCTACGAGCAGTACTTC	CASSIGQGIYEQYF
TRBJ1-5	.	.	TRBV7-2	TGTGCCAGCAGCCCTCTAGGTTTGGCCCAGCATTTT	CASSPLGLAQHF
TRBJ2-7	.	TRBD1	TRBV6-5	TGTGCCAGCAGTTCATGGGACAGCTCCTACGAGCAGTACTTC	CASSSWDSSYEQYF